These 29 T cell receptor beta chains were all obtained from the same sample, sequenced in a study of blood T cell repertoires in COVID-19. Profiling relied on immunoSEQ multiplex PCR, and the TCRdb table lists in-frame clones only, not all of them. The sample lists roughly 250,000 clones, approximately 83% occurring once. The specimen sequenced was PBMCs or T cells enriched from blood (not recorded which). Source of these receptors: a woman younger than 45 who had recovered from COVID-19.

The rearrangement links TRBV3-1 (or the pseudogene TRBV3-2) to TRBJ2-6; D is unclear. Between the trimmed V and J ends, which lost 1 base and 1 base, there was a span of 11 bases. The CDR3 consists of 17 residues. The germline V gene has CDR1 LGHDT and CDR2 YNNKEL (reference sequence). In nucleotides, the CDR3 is TGTGCCAGCAGCCAAGGGAGAATCTGGTCTGGGGCCAACGTCCTGACTTTC. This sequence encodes CASSQGRIWSGANVLTF.

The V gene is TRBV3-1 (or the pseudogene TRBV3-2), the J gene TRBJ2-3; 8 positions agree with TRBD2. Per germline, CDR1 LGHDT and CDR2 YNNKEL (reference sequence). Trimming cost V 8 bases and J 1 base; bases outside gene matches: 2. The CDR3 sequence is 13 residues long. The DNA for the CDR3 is TGTGCCAGCCGGCGGGGGGGCACAGATACGCAGTATTTT. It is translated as CASRRGGTDTQYF.

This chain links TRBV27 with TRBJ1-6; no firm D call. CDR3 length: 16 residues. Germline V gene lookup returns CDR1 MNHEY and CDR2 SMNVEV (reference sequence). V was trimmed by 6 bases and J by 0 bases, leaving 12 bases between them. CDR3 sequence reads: CASSSEARSYNSPLHF. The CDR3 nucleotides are TGTGCCAGCAGCTCTGAGGCGCGCTCCTATAATTCACCCCTCCACTTT.

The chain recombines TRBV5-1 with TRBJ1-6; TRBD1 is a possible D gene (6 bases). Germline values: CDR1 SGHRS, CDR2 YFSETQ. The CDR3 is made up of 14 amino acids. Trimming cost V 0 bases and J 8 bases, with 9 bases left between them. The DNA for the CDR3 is TGCGCCAGCAGCTTGGACAGGGTAGATTCACCCCTCCACTTT. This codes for CASSLDRVDSPLHF.

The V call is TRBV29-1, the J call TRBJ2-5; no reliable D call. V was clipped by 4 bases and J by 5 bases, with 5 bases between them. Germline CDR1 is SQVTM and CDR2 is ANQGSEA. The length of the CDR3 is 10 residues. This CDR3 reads CSVVRETQYF. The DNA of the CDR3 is TGCAGCGTTGTGCGGGAGACCCAGTACTTC.

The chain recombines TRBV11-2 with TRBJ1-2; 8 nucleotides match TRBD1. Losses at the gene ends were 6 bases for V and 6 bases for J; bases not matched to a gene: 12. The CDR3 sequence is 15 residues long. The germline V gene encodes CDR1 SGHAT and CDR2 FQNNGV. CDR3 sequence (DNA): TGTGCCAGCAGTCTCGGACAGGGTCCCAGGGATGGCTACACCTTC. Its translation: CASSLGQGPRDGYTF. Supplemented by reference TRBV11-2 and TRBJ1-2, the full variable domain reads EAGVAQSPRYKIIEKRQSVAFWCNPISGHATLYWYQQILGQGPKLLIQFQNNGVVDDSQLPKDRFSAERLKGVDSTLKIQPAKLEDSAVYLCASSLGQGPRDGYTFGSGTRLTVV.

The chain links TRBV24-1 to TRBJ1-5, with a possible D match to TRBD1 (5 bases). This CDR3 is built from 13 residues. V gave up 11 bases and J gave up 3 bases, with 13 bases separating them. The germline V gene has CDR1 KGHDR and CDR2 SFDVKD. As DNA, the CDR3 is TGTGCCAACTTAGACAGCGACAATCAGCCCCAGCATTTT. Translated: CANLDSDNQPQHF.

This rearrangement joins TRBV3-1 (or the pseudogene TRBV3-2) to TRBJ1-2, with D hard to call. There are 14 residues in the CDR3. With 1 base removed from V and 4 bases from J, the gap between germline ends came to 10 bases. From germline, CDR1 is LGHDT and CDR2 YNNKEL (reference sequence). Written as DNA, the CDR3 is TGTGCCAGCAGCCAAGGACCCGCGGGCTATGGCTACACCTTC. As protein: CASSQGPAGYGYTF.

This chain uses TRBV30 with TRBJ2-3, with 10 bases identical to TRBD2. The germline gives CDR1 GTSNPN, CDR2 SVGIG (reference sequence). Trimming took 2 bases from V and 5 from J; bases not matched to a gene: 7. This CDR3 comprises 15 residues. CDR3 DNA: TGTGCCTGGAGTCATTTAGCGGGGGGTAGAGATACGCAGTATTTT. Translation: CAWSHLAGGRDTQYF.

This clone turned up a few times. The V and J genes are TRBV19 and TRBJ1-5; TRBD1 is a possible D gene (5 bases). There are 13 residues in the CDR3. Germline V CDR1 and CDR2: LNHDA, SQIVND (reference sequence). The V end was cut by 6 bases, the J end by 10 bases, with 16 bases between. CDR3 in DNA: TGTGCCAGTAGCAGGGCCCCCTATGATCCCCAGCATTTT. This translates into CASSRAPYDPQHF.

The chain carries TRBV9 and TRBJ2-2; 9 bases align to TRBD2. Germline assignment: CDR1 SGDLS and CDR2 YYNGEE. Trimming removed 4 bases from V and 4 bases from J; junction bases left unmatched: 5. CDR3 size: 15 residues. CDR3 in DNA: TGTGCCAGCAGCCCCCGACTAGCGGCCACCGGGGAGCTGTTTTTT. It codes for CASSPRLAATGELFF. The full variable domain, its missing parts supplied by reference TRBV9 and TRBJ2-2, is DSGVTQTPKHLITATGQRVTLRCSPRSGDLSVYWYQQSLDQGLQFLIQYYNGEERAKGNILERFSAQQFPDLHSELNLSSLELGDSALYFCASSPRLAATGELFFGEGSRLTVL.

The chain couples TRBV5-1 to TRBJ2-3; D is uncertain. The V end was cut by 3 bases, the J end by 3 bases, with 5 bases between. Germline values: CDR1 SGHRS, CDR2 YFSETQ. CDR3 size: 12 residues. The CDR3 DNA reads TGCGCCAGCAGCTCTTTTACAGATACGCAGTATTTT. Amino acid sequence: CASSSFTDTQYF.

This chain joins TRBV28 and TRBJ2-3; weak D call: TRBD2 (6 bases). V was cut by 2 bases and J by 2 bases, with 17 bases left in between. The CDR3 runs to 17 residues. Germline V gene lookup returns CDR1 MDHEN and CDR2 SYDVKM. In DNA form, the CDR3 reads TGTGCCAGCAGTTTAATTGGTAGCGGCCTCGTCACAGATACGCAGTATTTT. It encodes CASSLIGSGLVTDTQYF.

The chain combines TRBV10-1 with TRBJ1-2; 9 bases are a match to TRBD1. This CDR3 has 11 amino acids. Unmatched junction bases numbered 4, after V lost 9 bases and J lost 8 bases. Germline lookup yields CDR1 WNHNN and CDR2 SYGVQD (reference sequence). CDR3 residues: CARQGAQGYTF. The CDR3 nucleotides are TGCGCCAGACAGGGGGCTCAAGGCTACACCTTC.

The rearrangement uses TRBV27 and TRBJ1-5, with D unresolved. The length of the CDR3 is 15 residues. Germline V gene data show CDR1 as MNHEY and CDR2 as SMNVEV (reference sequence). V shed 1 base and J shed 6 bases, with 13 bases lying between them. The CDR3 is CASSLYAGPGQPQHF. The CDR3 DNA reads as TGTGCCAGCAGTTTATACGCAGGCCCAGGTCAGCCCCAGCATTTT.

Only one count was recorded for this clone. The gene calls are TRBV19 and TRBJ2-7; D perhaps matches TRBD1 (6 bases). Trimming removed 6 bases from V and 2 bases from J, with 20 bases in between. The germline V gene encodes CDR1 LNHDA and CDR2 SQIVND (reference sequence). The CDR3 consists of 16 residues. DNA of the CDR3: TGTGCCAGTAGCCCAACCGGGACATCCGGAACCTACGAGCAGTACTTC. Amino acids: CASSPTGTSGTYEQYF.

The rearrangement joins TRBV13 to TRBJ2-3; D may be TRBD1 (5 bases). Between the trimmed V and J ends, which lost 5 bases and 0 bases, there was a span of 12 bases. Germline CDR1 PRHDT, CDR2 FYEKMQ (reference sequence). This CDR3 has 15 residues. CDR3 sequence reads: CASSQQGKSTDTQYF. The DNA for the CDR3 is TGTGCCAGCAGCCAGCAGGGCAAAAGCACAGATACGCAGTATTTT.

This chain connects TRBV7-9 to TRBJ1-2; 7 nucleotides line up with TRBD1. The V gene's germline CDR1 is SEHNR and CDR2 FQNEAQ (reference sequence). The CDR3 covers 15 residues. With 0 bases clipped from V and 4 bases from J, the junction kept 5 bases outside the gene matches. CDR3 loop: CASSLATGSGYGYTF. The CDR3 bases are TGTGCCAGCAGCTTAGCGACAGGGTCGGGCTATGGCTACACCTTC. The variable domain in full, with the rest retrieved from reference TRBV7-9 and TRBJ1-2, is DTGVSQNPRHKITKRGQNVTFRCDPISEHNRLYWYRQTLGQGPEFLTYFQNEAQLEKSRLLSDRFSAERPKGSFSTLEIQRTEQGDSAMYLCASSLATGSGYGYTFGSGTRLTVV.

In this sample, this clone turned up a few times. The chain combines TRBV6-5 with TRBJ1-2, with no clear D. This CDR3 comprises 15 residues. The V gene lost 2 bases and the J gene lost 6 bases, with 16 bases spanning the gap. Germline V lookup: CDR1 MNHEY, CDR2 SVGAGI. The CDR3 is CASSYGTAGYNGYTF. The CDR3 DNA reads TGTGCCAGCAGTTACGGTACAGCGGGTTATAATGGCTACACCTTC.

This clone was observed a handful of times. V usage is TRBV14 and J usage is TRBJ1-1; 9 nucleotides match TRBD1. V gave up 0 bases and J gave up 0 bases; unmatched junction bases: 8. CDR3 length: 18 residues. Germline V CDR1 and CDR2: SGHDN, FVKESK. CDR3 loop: CASSQDRGQGLLNTEAFF. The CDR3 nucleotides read TGTGCCAGCAGCCAAGATAGGGGACAGGGCTTATTGAACACTGAAGCTTTCTTT. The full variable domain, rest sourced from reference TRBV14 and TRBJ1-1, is EAGVTQFPSHSVIEKGQTVTLRCDPISGHDNLYWYRRVMGKEIKFLLHFVKESKQDESGMPNNRFLAERTGGTYSTLKVQPAELEDSGVYFCASSQDRGQGLLNTEAFFGQGTRLTVV.

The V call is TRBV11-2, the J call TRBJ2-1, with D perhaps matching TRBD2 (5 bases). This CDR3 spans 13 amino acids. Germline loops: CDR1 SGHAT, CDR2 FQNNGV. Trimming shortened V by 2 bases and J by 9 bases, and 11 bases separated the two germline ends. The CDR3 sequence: CASSLTGRGEQFF. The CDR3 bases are TGTGCCAGCAGCTTAACCGGTCGGGGTGAGCAGTTCTTC.

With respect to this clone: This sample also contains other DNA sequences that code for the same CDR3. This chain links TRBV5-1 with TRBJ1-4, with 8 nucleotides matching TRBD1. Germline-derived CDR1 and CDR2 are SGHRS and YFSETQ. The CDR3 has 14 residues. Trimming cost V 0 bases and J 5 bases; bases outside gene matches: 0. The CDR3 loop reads CASSLGQGNEKLFF. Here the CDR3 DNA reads TGCGCCAGCAGCTTGGGACAGGGGAATGAAAAACTGTTTTTT.

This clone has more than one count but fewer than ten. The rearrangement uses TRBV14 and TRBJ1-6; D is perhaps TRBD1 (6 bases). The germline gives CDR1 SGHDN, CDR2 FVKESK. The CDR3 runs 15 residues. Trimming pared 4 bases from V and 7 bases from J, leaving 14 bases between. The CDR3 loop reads CASSLTVGGNSPLHF. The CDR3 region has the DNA TGTGCCAGCAGCCTGACAGTAGGGGGAAATTCACCCCTCCACTTT.

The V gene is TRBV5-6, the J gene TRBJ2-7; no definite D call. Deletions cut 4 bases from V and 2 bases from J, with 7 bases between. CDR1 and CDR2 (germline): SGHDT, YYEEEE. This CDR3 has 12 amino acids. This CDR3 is CASSSRPYEQYF. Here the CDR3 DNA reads TGTGCCAGCAGCAGCCGTCCCTACGAGCAGTACTTC.

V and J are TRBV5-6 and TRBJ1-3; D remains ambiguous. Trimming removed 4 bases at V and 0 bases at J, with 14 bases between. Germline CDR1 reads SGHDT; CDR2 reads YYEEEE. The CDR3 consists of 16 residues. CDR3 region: CASSAAGRLSGNTIYF. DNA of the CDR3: TGTGCCAGCAGCGCGGCGGGCCGACTCTCTGGAAACACCATATATTTT.

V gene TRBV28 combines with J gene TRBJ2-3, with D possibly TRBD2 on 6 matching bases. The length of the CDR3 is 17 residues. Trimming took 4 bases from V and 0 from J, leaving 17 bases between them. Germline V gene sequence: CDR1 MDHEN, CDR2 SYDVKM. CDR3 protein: CASSSPLASVSTDTQYF. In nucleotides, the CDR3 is TGTGCCAGCAGTTCCCCGCTGGCTAGCGTAAGCACAGATACGCAGTATTTT. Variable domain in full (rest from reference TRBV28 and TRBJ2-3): DVKVTQSSRYLVKRTGEKVFLECVQDMDHENMFWYRQDPGLGLRLIYFSYDVKMKEKGDIPEGYSVSREKKERFSLILESASTNQTSMYLCASSSPLASVSTDTQYFGPGTRLTVL.

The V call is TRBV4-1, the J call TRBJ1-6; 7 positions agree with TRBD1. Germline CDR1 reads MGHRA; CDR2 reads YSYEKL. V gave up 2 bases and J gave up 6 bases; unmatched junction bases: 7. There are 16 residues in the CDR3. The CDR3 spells CASSQPRTGVNSPLHF. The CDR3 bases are TGCGCCAGCAGCCAACCCAGGACAGGCGTTAATTCACCCCTCCACTTT.

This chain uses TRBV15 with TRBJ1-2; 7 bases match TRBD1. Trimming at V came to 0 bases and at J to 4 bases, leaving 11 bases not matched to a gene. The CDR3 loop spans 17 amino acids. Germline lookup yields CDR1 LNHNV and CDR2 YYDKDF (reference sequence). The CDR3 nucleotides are TGTGCCACCAGCAGAGACAACTACAGGGGACGAGGCTATGGCTACACCTTC. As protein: CATSRDNYRGRGYGYTF.

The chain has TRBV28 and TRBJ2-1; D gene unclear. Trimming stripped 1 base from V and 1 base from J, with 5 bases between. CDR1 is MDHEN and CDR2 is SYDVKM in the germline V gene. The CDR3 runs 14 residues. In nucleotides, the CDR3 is TGTGCCAGCAGTTTATTTACTTCCTACAATGAGCAGTTCTTC. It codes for CASSLFTSYNEQFF.